The rows below give T cell receptor beta chains drawn from one sample of a study of cytomegalovirus exposure and HLA in healthy donors. Method: immunoSEQ multiplex PCR; TCRdb's copy keeps in-frame clones and lacks some. Of approximately 90,000 clones detected, roughly two thirds appear once; the ten largest clones hold about 5.9%. Sequencing was performed on PBMCs. Source of these receptors: a woman under 40 in good health and CMV-seronegative. Both conserved end residues are part of each CDR3. A D gene is named only where the DNA matches it firmly. Clone size appears in some rows only: once, few, many, or a class for an expanded clone.

J gene | D gene | V gene | clone size | CDR3 protein | CDR3 DNA
TRBJ2-5 | TRBD2 | TRBV6-5 | few | CASSYFSGGEETQYF | TGTGCCAGCAGTTACTTTAGCGGGGGCGAAGAGACCCAGTACTTC
TRBJ2-5 | - | TRBV10-2 | - | CASSESGRGETQYF | TGCGCCAGCAGTGAGTCTGGCAGGGGAGAGACCCAGTACTTC
TRBJ1-1 | - | TRBV6-1 | few | CASTQRGITEAFF | TGTGCCAGCACCCAACGGGGGATCACTGAAGCTTTCTTT
TRBJ1-2 | - | TRBV27 | once | CASRETASYGYTF | TGTGCCAGCCGGGAGACGGCAAGCTATGGCTACACCTTC
TRBJ1-2 | TRBD1 | TRBV18 | - | CASSPQQGAGYGYTF | TGTGCCAGCTCACCCCAACAGGGGGCAGGTTATGGCTACACCTTC
TRBJ2-3 | - | TRBV27 | - | CASGATGRTDTQYF | TGTGCCAGCGGGGCGACAGGGAGGACAGATACGCAGTATTTT
TRBJ2-7 | - | TRBV5-1 | - | CASSTGESQQYF | TGCGCCAGCAGCACCGGGGAGTCTCAGCAGTACTTC
TRBJ2-7 | TRBD2 | TRBV29-1 | - | CSVTPVASSGRDSYEQYF | TGCAGCGTTACCCCTGTTGCCTCTAGCGGGAGGGACTCCTACGAGCAGTACTTC
TRBJ2-7 | TRBD1 | TRBV4-2 | few | CASSLEGQAYEQYF | TGTGCCAGCAGCCTTGAGGGACAGGCCTACGAGCAGTACTTC
TRBJ2-7 | TRBD1 | TRBV4-1 | once | CASSQGPGQGAYEQYF | TGCGCCAGCAGCCAAGGGCCGGGACAGGGGGCGTACGAGCAGTACTTC
TRBJ2-7 | - | TRBV5-1 | few | CASSLDGSYEQYF | TGCGCCAGCAGCTTGGACGGTTCCTACGAGCAGTACTTC
TRBJ1-2 | - | TRBV6-5 | - | CASSYGQGLNYGYTF | TGTGCCAGCAGTTACGGGCAGGGCCTTAACTATGGCTACACCTTC
TRBJ2-7 | - | TRBV7-3 | - | CASSLTGSEQYF | TGTGCCAGCAGCTTAACGGGCAGCGAGCAGTACTTC
TRBJ2-1 | - | TRBV29-1 | - | CSAAILSGNEQFF | TGCAGCGCGGCAATTCTTAGCGGCAATGAGCAGTTCTTC
TRBJ2-4 | TRBD2 | TRBV6-1 | - | CASSEGGGRKNIQYF | TGTGCCAGCAGTGAAGGCGGGGGGCGAAAAAACATTCAGTACTTC
TRBJ2-3 | - | TRBV5-1 | few | CASSLEGVVTDTQYF | TGCGCCAGCAGCTTGGAGGGGGTGGTCACAGATACGCAGTATTTT
TRBJ1-2 | TRBD1 | TRBV5-1 | few | CASSLGPGQRGYTF | TGCGCCAGCAGCTTGGGACCGGGACAGAGGGGCTACACCTTC
TRBJ2-5 | - | TRBV25-1 | - | CASSEASTRTQYF | TGTGCCAGCAGTGAAGCCTCTACCCGGACCCAGTACTTC
TRBJ1-2 | - | TRBV2 | - | CASSEAISIYGYTF | TGTGCCAGCAGTGAAGCGATCTCTATCTATGGCTACACCTTC
TRBJ2-2 | - | TRBV13 | - | CASSLGTGGELFF | TGTGCCAGCAGCTTAGGAACCGGCGGGGAGCTGTTTTTT
TRBJ2-3 | TRBD2 | TRBV5-4 | - | CASSLGLAVTDTQYF | TGTGCCAGCAGCTTGGGACTAGCGGTCACAGATACGCAGTATTTT
TRBJ1-3 | - | TRBV5-1 | - | CASSSQGTPGNTIYF | TGCGCCAGCAGCTCCCAGGGGACCCCTGGAAACACCATATATTTT
TRBJ1-2 | - | TRBV4-2 | once | CASSSNSVGQLYGYTF | TGTGCCAGCAGTTCAAACTCCGTCGGACAGCTATATGGCTACACCTTC
TRBJ1-2 | TRBD1 | TRBV7-9 | - | CASSLVPGQGQDYGYTF | TGTGCCAGCAGCTTAGTCCCGGGACAGGGCCAGGATTATGGCTACACCTTC
TRBJ2-7 | TRBD2 | TRBV6-5 | - | CASSYLAGISYEQYF | TGTGCCAGCAGTTACCTAGCGGGAATCTCCTACGAGCAGTACTTC
TRBJ2-3 | - | TRBV5-1 | once | CASSLGSGIGSTDTQYF | TGCGCCAGCAGCTTGGGATCGGGGATCGGGAGCACAGATACGCAGTATTTT
TRBJ2-1 | - | TRBV29-1 | - | CSVAGRGLEQFF | TGCAGCGTTGCCGGGAGAGGCTTGGAGCAGTTCTTC
TRBJ2-7 | TRBD2 | TRBV29-1 | - | CSVGRGESEQYF | TGCAGCGTTGGGCGGGGGGAGAGCGAGCAGTACTTC
TRBJ1-2 | TRBD1 | TRBV5-1 | few | CASSYGQGANYGYTF | TGCGCCAGCAGCTATGGACAGGGGGCTAACTATGGCTACACCTTC
TRBJ2-5 | - | TRBV15 | - | CATSRDRGGTGTQYF | TGTGCCACCAGCAGAGATCGTGGAGGGACGGGGACCCAGTACTTC
TRBJ2-7 | - | TRBV11-3 | - | CASSLMGLGVEQYF | TGTGCCAGCAGCTTGATGGGCCTCGGGGTCGAGCAGTACTTC